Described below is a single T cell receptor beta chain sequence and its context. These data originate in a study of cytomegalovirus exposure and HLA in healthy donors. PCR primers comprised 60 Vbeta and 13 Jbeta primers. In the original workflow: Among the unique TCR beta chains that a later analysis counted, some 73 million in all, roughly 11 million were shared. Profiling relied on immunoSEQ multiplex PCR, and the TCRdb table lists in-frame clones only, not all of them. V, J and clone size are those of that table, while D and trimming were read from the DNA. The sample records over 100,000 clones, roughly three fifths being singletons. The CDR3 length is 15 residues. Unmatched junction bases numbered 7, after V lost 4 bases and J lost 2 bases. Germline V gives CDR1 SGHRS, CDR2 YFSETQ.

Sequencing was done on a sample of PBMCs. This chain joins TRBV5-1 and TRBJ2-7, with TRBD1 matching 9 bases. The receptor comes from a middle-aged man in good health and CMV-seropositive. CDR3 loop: CASSHGTGNPYEQYF. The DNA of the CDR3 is TGCGCCAGCAGCCACGGGACAGGGAACCCCTACGAGCAGTACTTC.